These 3 T cell receptor beta chains came from one sample sequenced in a study of CD8 T cells in ankylosing spondylitis. In TCRdb, the 5' RACE reads were re-called with MiXCR into one record per CDR3 protein. This sample has around 210,000 distinct CDR3 sequences, with roughly 8.2% found just once. Sequenced sample: blood, either unsorted or a sorted T cell fraction (not recorded which). The receptors shown here come from a female donor with ankylosing spondylitis or in good health (not recorded which).

Many counts were recorded for this clonotype. The chain couples TRBV20-1 to TRBJ1-4, with D unclear. The V and J ends lost 5 bases and 8 bases respectively, with 12 bases between them. The CDR3 runs to 12 residues. Germline assignment: CDR1 DFQATT and CDR2 SNEGSKA (reference sequence). DNA of the CDR3: TGCAGTGCTCTACTTGTGGGCGAAAAACTGTTTTTT. It specifies CSALLVGEKLFF.

This clonotype was counted at least ten times. The chain's CDR3 is CSAGLARTGNEQFF. As DNA, the CDR3 is TGCAGTGCCGGACTAGCGAGAACCGGCAATGAGCAGTTCTTC. The chain employs TRBV20-1 and TRBJ2-1; 9 positions agree with TRBD2. Trimming at V came to 6 bases and at J to 6 bases, leaving 9 bases not matched to a gene. The length of the CDR3 is 14 residues. Germline V gene lookup returns CDR1 DFQATT and CDR2 SNEGSKA (reference sequence).

This clonotype occurred many times. The chain combines TRBV20-1 with TRBJ2-1; tentatively, D is TRBD1 or TRBD2 (7 bases each). Deletions cut 5 bases from V and 8 bases from J, with 16 bases between. Germline loops: CDR1 DFQATT, CDR2 SNEGSKA (reference sequence). The CDR3 length is 13 residues. The CDR3 spells CSALTGREYEQFF. CDR3 DNA: TGCAGTGCTCTGACAGGGAGGGAATATGAGCAGTTCTTC.